A single T cell receptor beta chain is shown here with its context. The sample belongs to a study of Ad26.COV2.S vaccination and SARS-CoV-2 variants. Measured with immunoSEQ multiplex PCR; TCRdb has only the in-frame clones, and not every one. The data show roughly 270,000 clones, about 90% seen once. This CDR3 has 13 residues. Trimming took off 5 bases at V and 3 bases at J, with 10 bases between the two ends. Germline V gives CDR1 LNHDA, CDR2 SQIVND (reference sequence). Treatment described: roughly 20 received Ad26.COV2.S at low or high dose, single or two shots; roughly five received placebo; per-sample allocation not given. Day 63 after the first injection of vaccine or placebo was the sampling time. Spike of the Wuhan-strain SARS-CoV-2 was expressed by an Ad26 vector, which formed the vaccine.

The sequences come from peripheral blood, collected in a trial of Ad26.COV2.S vaccine versus placebo. The rearrangement links TRBV19 to TRBJ1-2; the D gene is possibly TRBD1 (6 bases). The receptor comes from a person aged 18-65 years who received the Ad26.COV2.S COVID-19 vaccine or a placebo. CDR3 in DNA: TGTGCCAGTAGTGCGACAGGCGACTATGGCTACACCTTC. This sequence encodes CASSATGDYGYTF. Full variable domain (outside the CDR3, taken from reference TRBV19 and TRBJ1-2): DGGITQSPKYLFRKEGQNVTLSCEQNLNHDAMYWYRQDPGQGLRLIYYSQIVNDFQKGDIAEGYSVSREKKESFPLTVTSAQKNPTAFYLCASSATGDYGYTFGSGTRLTVV.